These 4 T cell receptor beta chains came from one sample sequenced in a study of PD-L1 blockade in urothelial cancer. Repertoires were generated with immunoSEQ multiplex PCR, while TCRdb's copy carries only in-frame clones and drops some. This table has roughly 40,000 clones, about 89% appearing once. Time point reported: pretreatment peripheral blood. The input for sequencing was PBMCs, taken around atezolizumab (anti-PD-L1) treatment. Receptors originate from a woman aged 60-75 years with urothelial cancer.

The chain has TRBV10-3 and TRBJ2-2; 7 bases fit TRBD1. The trim removed 5 bases at V and 4 bases at J, leaving 7 bases unmatched. Germline-derived CDR1 and CDR2 are ENHRY and SYGVKD. CDR3 size: 15 residues. The CDR3 nucleotides are TGTGCCATCAGTCTTACAGGGGCAGGCACCGGGGAGCTGTTTTTT. This translates into CAISLTGAGTGELFF.

The V and J genes are TRBV7-8 and TRBJ2-7; 11 nucleotides match TRBD2. The CDR3 runs 18 residues. After removal of 1 base from V and 5 bases from J, the junction contained 13 bases not matched to a gene. From germline, CDR1 is SGHVS and CDR2 FQNEAQ. CDR3: CASSLGTSGRSVRNEQYF. The CDR3 DNA reads as TGTGCCAGCAGCTTAGGTACTAGCGGGAGATCGGTACGCAACGAGCAGTACTTC.

V gene TRBV5-5 combines with J gene TRBJ2-5, with 9 positions matching TRBD1. The CDR3 covers 15 residues. V shed 4 bases, J shed 5 bases, and the junction held 9 bases outside the gene matches. Germline CDR1 reads SGHKS; CDR2 reads YYEKEE (reference sequence). This CDR3 reads CASSLQGAQMETQYF. CDR3 DNA: TGTGCCAGCAGCCTACAGGGGGCGCAAATGGAGACCCAGTACTTC. Full variable domain (outside the CDR3, taken from reference TRBV5-5 and TRBJ2-5): DAGVTQSPTHLIKTRGQQVTLRCSPISGHKSVSWYQQVLGQGPQFIFQYYEKEERGRGNFPDRFSARQFPNYSSELNVNALLLGDSALYLCASSLQGAQMETQYFGPGTRLLVL.

The rearrangement joins TRBV5-1 to TRBJ2-3; maybe TRBD2 (6 bases). Looked up from germline, CDR1 is SGHRS and CDR2 is YFSETQ. The V end lost 2 bases, the J end lost 2 bases, and 12 bases lay between the germline ends. This CDR3 contains 15 residues. The CDR3 nucleotides read TGCGCCAGCAGCTTCCGGGCGGGACTCACAGATACGCAGTATTTT. It specifies CASSFRAGLTDTQYF.